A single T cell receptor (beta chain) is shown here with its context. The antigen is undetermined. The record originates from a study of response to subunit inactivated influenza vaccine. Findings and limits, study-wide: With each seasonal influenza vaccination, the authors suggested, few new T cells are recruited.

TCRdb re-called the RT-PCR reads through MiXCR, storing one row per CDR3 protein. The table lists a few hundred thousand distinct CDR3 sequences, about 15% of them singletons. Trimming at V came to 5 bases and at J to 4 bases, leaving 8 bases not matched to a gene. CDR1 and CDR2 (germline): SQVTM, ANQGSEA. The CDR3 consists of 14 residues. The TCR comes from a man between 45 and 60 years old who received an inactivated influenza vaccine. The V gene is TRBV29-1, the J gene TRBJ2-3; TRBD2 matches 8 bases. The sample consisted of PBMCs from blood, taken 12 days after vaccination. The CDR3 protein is CSVYSGMGADTQYF. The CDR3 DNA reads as TGCAGCGTTTATAGCGGGATGGGTGCAGATACGCAGTATTTT.